This T cell receptor beta chain was retrieved from a study of T cells after yellow fever vaccination. The wider study: Researchers used SMART-Seq v4 Ultra Low Input to prepare fractions that had low cell numbers.

General study findings and limits: CD4 and CD8 compartments shared a small share of clonotypes.

Trimming left V 3 bases short and J 0 bases short, with 9 bases between. The CDR3 has 14 amino acids. Germline V CDR1 and CDR2: DFQATT, SNEGSKA (reference sequence). Ten or more counts support this clonotype. The antigen remains undetermined. TCRdb re-called the 5' RACE reads through MiXCR, storing one row per CDR3 protein. In the table there are about 240,000 distinct CDR3 sequences, 6.9% of which are singletons. Sequencing was performed on CD4+ T cells sorted from PBMCs, taken 15 days after the yellow fever booster vaccination. The rearrangement links TRBV20-1 to TRBJ2-1; possibly TRBD2 for D (6 bases). The source is a man aged 30-40 years who received the YFV17D yellow fever vaccine. CDR3 DNA sequence: TGCAGTGCTAGGGCCGGGAGCTCCTACAATGAGCAGTTCTTC. Its translation: CSARAGSSYNEQFF.